This TCR beta chain originates from a study of T cells in Graves' hyperthyroidism and ophthalmopathy. PBMCs were collected from an approximately 9.4 ml volume of fresh peripheral blood. Study-level findings and limits: Blood held most thyroid clonotypes expanded above 0.001 frequency.

This clonotype was detected a few times. Antigen unknown. Amplified regions were TCR beta CDR3 sequences from RNA transcripts. HTBI primers drove first-round RT-PCR of the TCR CDR3. TCRdb re-derived calls from the multiplex PCR reads in MiXCR, one entry per CDR3 protein. The sample includes approximately 350,000 distinct CDR3 sequences, 12% to 15% of them seen just once. The CDR3 length is 13 residues. The germline V gene encodes CDR1 WNHNN and CDR2 SYGVQD (reference sequence). The ends were cut back, 4 bases at V and 2 bases at J, with 7 bases in the middle. Sequenced sample: blood. The rearrangement links TRBV10-1 to TRBJ2-3; D uncertain. This clonotype was obtained from a woman aged 60-75 years with Graves' ophthalmopathy. The CDR3 protein is CASSGRTTDTQYF. The CDR3, as DNA: TGCGCCAGCAGTGGTAGAACCACAGATACGCAGTATTTT.